Described below is a single TCR beta chain sequence and its context. The clone's antigen remains unknown. One base away there is no much larger clone; base qualities are not given. The collaborating institutions used their own protocols to collect whole blood in K2EDTA tubes. For TCRbeta analysis, collaborators shipped samples in one of three forms: frozen whole blood, isolated PBMCs, or DNA extracted from either of those sample types. These data come from a study of blood T cell repertoires in COVID-19 (dated by TCRdb to the early 2020s). About the investigation overall: Samples covering the acute and convalescent phases of COVID-19 were provided by collaborators in the United States, Italy and Spain. The material from the prospective study consisted of cDNA or gDNA derived from T cells, B-cell-depleted T cells, or PBMCs. The samples were drawn from two sources: the first 160 participants of the ongoing ImmuneRACE study, and 950 to 1,500 subjects contributed by 6 global collaborators. Where HLA class I and class II types were available, the types were taken from metadata supplied by the sample provider, not from assay-based typing. Subjects who had been exposed to COVID-19, were actively infected with it, or had recovered from it provided the deeply sampled blood TCRbeta repertoires that made up the dataset. The sample metadata nearly always contained a de-identified subject ID, COVID-19 status, age in years and sex. A freely available public database, intended as a resource for researchers studying the immune response to SARS-CoV-2, is where the repertoires were released.

The immunoSEQ Assay, a bias-controlled multiplex PCR, was used to amplify TCRbeta CDR3 regions from genomic DNA. Processing in the source paper ran as follows. The number of nucleated cells in each sample was estimated by amplification of reference gene primers within the assay. To quantify the absolute abundance of each unique TCRbeta CDR3 rearrangement, sequence reads were collapsed and filtered. For each sample, productive Simpson clonality was calculated by taking the square root of Simpson's diversity index across productive rearrangements. TCRdb holds this immuneACCESS table with in-frame rearrangements only. Some clones are missing; in checked studies, unresolved V genes explain under half, and the rest has no known cause. That table supplies the V and J calls and clone size; D and trimming were determined from the DNA. The sample has 150,000 to 200,000 clones on record, more than 85% of them singletons. The ten largest clonotypes hold around 6.5% of the sample.

Study-level results and caveats: The quantity of clinical and demographic metadata differed by source and by participant and was supplied without curation.

This TCR was sampled from an elderly woman in a cohort sampled during active or convalescent COVID-19. Sample: peripheral blood.

The DNA sequence is given as TGCGCCAGCAGCCCAGGTACAGGAGTGGTTGGCTACACCTTC. Translated, it gives CASSPGTGVVGYTF. Recombination connected TRBV4-3 to TRBJ1-2; D gene: possibly TRBD1, on 5 matching bases. In the germline V gene, CDR1 corresponds to LGHNA and CDR2 to YSLEER. Including cysteine and phenylalanine, the CDR3 has 14 amino acids. Kept here is only the CDR3 DNA, which spans 42 bases and is read in frame from base 1. V gives up 4 bases and J gives up 7 bases, and the segment between their germline ends measures 16 bases.